One T cell receptor beta chain is described in this entry. This CDR3 is 15 amino acids long. Germline V gives CDR1 SGHTA, CDR2 FQGTGA. Trimming cost V 5 bases and J 0 bases, with 11 bases left between them. The data were taken from a study of blood T cell repertoires in COVID-19. Looking at the study overall: COVID-19 samples collected from the United States, Italy and Spain covered acute and convalescent phases. The analysed material was cDNA or gDNA that came from T cells, B-cell-depleted T cells, or PBMCs.

Source study methods: Estimation of nucleated cell counts relied on the amplification of reference gene primers. Sequencing used immunoSEQ multiplex PCR; TCRdb keeps in-frame clones, though not all of them. V, J and clone size derive from that table, while D and trimming were established from the DNA sequence. The table shows under 40,000 clones, with approximately 91% occurring only once. The chain employs TRBV7-3 and TRBJ2-4; TRBD1 is a possible D gene (6 bases). The clonotype comes from a man aged 65 to 85 with active COVID-19. Sequenced input: peripheral blood. CDR3 in DNA: TGTGCCAGCAGCCAGGACAGTATAGCCAAAAACATTCAGTACTTC. It codes for CASSQDSIAKNIQYF. Full variable domain (outside the CDR3, taken from reference TRBV7-3 and TRBJ2-4): GAGVSQTPSNKVTEKGKYVELRCDPISGHTALYWYRQSLGQGPEFLIYFQGTGAADDSGLPNDRFFAVRPEGSVSTLKIQRTERGDSAVYLCASSQDSIAKNIQYFGAGTRLSVL.